The clone carrying this T cell receptor (beta chain) was detected ten times or more. What it recognizes is unknown. It was RNA transcripts that yielded the amplified TCR beta CDR3 regions. The TCR CDR3 first-round RT-PCR relied on the HTBI primer set. Each CDR3 protein is one row after TCRdb ran MiXCR on the multiplex PCR reads. The sample lists hundreds of thousands of distinct CDR3 sequences, approximately 19% occurring once. This sample is part of a study of T cells in Graves' hyperthyroidism and ophthalmopathy. General study results and limits: Ophthalmopathy got predicted by the model a median about 6.7 months before its onset. Blood also showed most of the thyroid clonotypes that were expanded above 0.001.

The PBMCs studied were ones that came from around 10 ml fresh peripheral blood. There are 14 residues in the CDR3. Germline V gives CDR1 SNHLY, CDR2 FYNNEI. Trimming cost V 8 bases and J 5 bases, with 17 bases left between them. The sequence was obtained from a woman aged 50 to 60 with Graves' hyperthyroidism that later progressed to Graves' ophthalmopathy. The chain uses TRBV2 and TRBJ2-3; maybe TRBD1 (6 bases). Sequencing was performed on blood. CDR3 region: CASSEARGKDTQYF. CDR3 bases: TGTGCCAGCTCCGAAGCAAGGGGGAAAGATACGCAGTATTTT.